These 30 T cell receptor beta chains were all obtained from the same sample, sequenced in a study of blood T cell repertoires in COVID-19 (dated by TCRdb to about 2020). Library generation was performed with the immunoSEQ multiplex PCR assay. As stored in TCRdb, this immuneACCESS dataset retains in-frame rearrangements with V and J assigned. A fraction of the clones does not appear; measured against another copy, unresolved V genes explain less than half of the discrepancy, and the remainder lacks a known reason. Here the sample has around 160,000 clones; approximately 80% occur a single time. The top ten clones comprise approximately 6% of the sample. The sequenced sample was PBMCs or T cells enriched from blood (not recorded which). The receptors derive from a man aged 40-49 years who had recovered from COVID-19.

The chain recombines TRBV5-1 with TRBJ1-2, with 11 bases that match TRBD1. The CDR3 spans 14 residues. CDR1 and CDR2 (germline): SGHRS, YFSETQ. V gave up 4 bases and J gave up 6 bases; unmatched junction bases: 5. CDR3 in amino acids: CASSTGQGANGYTF. In DNA form, the CDR3 reads TGCGCCAGCAGCACTGGACAGGGGGCGAATGGCTACACCTTC.

J is TRBJ1-4 and V is TRBV24-1, with D hard to call. Germline CDR1 KGHDR, CDR2 SFDVKD. The CDR3 contains 13 residues. V gave up 0 bases and J gave up 8 bases, with 6 bases separating them. CDR3 protein: CATSDLRGEKLFF. In DNA, the CDR3 is TGTGCCACCAGTGATTTGCGGGGAGAAAAACTGTTTTTT.

The chain couples TRBV11-2 to TRBJ2-7, with D unclear. Germline CDR1 reads SGHAT; CDR2 reads FQNNGV. The germline V and J ends were trimmed by 1 base and 4 bases, with 8 bases remaining between them. The CDR3 is 13 residues long. CDR3 sequence: CASSLGTVYEQYV. As DNA, the CDR3 is TGTGCCAGCAGCTTAGGAACAGTTTACGAGCAGTACGTC.

CDR3: CASSPRRGTQYF. CDR3 bases: TGTGCCAGCAGCCCGAGAAGGGGGACCCAGTACTTC. This sequence joins TRBV3-1 (or the pseudogene TRBV3-2) and TRBJ2-5, with D maybe TRBD1 (5 bases). The CDR3 loop spans 12 amino acids. CDR1 is LGHDT and CDR2 is YNNKEL in the germline V gene (reference sequence). V shed 4 bases and J shed 7 bases, with 10 bases lying between them.

The genes are TRBV6-1 and TRBJ1-5, with D unclear. Deletions cut 0 bases from V and 7 bases from J, with 7 bases between. CDR3 size: 13 residues. The germline V gene has CDR1 MNHNS and CDR2 SASEGT. In DNA, the CDR3 is TGTGCCAGCAGTGAAGCGCTTCGGCAGCCCCAGCATTTT. It encodes CASSEALRQPQHF.

V gene TRBV30 combines with J gene TRBJ1-1; possibly TRBD1 for D (5 bases). This CDR3 has 13 amino acids. V lost 0 bases and J 5 bases, leaving 10 bases between the germline ends. CDR1 is GTSNPN, CDR2 SVGIG, per germline (reference sequence). The CDR3 sequence: CAWSVTGETEAFF. The CDR3, as DNA: TGTGCCTGGAGTGTTACGGGGGAGACTGAAGCTTTCTTT.

This chain uses TRBV5-1 with TRBJ2-7; D perhaps matches TRBD2 (6 bases). Germline V gene lookup returns CDR1 SGHRS and CDR2 YFSETQ. Trimming left V 0 bases short and J 4 bases short, with 14 bases between. The CDR3 sequence is 15 residues long. CDR3 region: CASSLAAGGEYEQYV. CDR3 nucleotides: TGCGCCAGCAGCTTGGCGGCCGGGGGAGAGTACGAGCAGTACGTC.

The chain has TRBV24-1 and TRBJ1-2; no firm D call. The CDR3 spans 15 residues. CDR1 is KGHDR and CDR2 is SFDVKD in the germline V gene. The V gene lost 4 bases and the J gene lost 0 bases, with 11 bases spanning the gap. The CDR3 loop is CATSEMTTTNYGYTF. The CDR3 nucleotides read TGTGCCACCAGTGAAATGACGACAACTAACTATGGCTACACCTTC.

The chain joins TRBV5-1 to TRBJ2-2, with a possible D match to TRBD1 (6 bases). The V gene's germline CDR1 is SGHRS and CDR2 YFSETQ. V shed 2 bases and J shed 7 bases, with 15 bases lying between them. The length of the CDR3 is 15 residues. This chain's CDR3 is CASSLDTGQNGELFF. The CDR3, as DNA: TGCGCCAGCAGCTTAGACACAGGGCAGAACGGGGAGCTGTTTTTT.

V is TRBV6-2 or TRBV6-3 and J is TRBJ1-2, with D tentatively TRBD1 (6 bases). The V gene lost 2 bases and the J gene lost 8 bases, with 18 bases spanning the gap. CDR3 size: 15 residues. In germline, CDR1 is MNHEY, CDR2 SVGEGT. The CDR3 sequence is CASSYEPSGADGYTF. The CDR3 DNA reads as TGTGCCAGCAGTTACGAACCCTCAGGGGCTGACGGCTACACCTTC.

The V and J genes are TRBV30 and TRBJ1-1; 7 nucleotides line up with TRBD1. V was pared by 2 bases and J by 6 bases, with 6 bases of the junction left unmatched. CDR1 and CDR2 from the germline V gene are GTSNPN and SVGIG (reference sequence). This CDR3 is 13 amino acids long. CDR3 in DNA: TGTGCCTGGAGTCTACAGGGGCTTTCTGAAGCTTTCTTT. This codes for CAWSLQGLSEAFF.

DNA for the CDR3: TGTGCCAGCAGCCAAGGACAGGGGAATGAAAAACTGTTTTTT. It codes for CASSQGQGNEKLFF. The chain joins TRBV3-1 (or the pseudogene TRBV3-2) to TRBJ1-4, with 8 bases identical to TRBD1. Unmatched junction bases numbered 0, after V lost 1 base and J lost 5 bases. CDR1 and CDR2 (germline): LGHDT, YNNKEL (reference sequence). This CDR3 contains 14 residues.

With respect to this clone: A much bigger clone sits one base away, suggesting this may be a read error. This sequence joins TRBV5-1 and TRBJ1-1, with D unresolved. CDR3 length: 13 amino acids. CDR1 and CDR2 (germline): SGHRS, YFSETQ. The ends were cut back, 0 bases at V and 0 bases at J, with 3 bases in the middle. The chain's CDR3 is CASSLDMNTEAFF. In DNA, the CDR3 is TGCGCCAGCAGCTTGGACATGAACACTGAAGCTTTCTTT.

For this clone: Germline is not matched at one junction end, which may reflect a read error. CDR3 in amino acids: CASRIGLADAGELFF. CDR3 DNA: TGTGCCAGTAGGATAGGACTAGCAGACGCCGGGGAGCTGTTTTTT. The J gene is TRBJ2-2, the V gene TRBV19, with 8 positions matching TRBD2. Per germline, CDR1 LNHDA and CDR2 SQIVND (reference sequence). The CDR3 totals 15 residues.

This clone was recorded once. The chain joins TRBV14 to TRBJ2-5; 12 bases are shared with TRBD2. V lost 6 bases, J lost 3 bases, and 8 bases stayed unmatched. The CDR3 has 16 residues. Germline CDR1 and CDR2: SGHDN and FVKESK. CDR3 DNA: TGTGCCAGCAGTTTCAGGACTAGCGGGGCTAAAGAGACCCAGTACTTC. Encoded protein: CASSFRTSGAKETQYF.

This clone has just a few counts. The J gene is TRBJ1-6, the V gene TRBV5-1, with TRBD1 matching 7 bases. In germline, CDR1 is SGHRS, CDR2 YFSETQ. With 4 bases clipped from V and 4 bases from J, the junction kept 8 bases outside the gene matches. The CDR3 covers 16 residues. The CDR3 loop reads CASSPDLDRYNSPLHF. The DNA for the CDR3 is TGCGCCAGCAGCCCCGACCTGGACAGGTATAATTCACCCCTCCACTTT.

The sample holds one count of this clone. The rearrangement joins TRBV9 to TRBJ2-5, with TRBD1 identical over 9 bases. J lost 5 bases, V lost 3 bases, and 14 bases had no gene match. The CDR3 is made up of 17 amino acids. Germline loops: CDR1 SGDLS, CDR2 YYNGEE. CDR3 loop: CASSGGLWSGTGETQYF. In nucleotides, the CDR3 is TGTGCCAGCAGCGGAGGGTTATGGTCTGGGACAGGGGAGACCCAGTACTTC. The whole variable domain, remainder taken from reference TRBV9 and TRBJ2-5, is DSGVTQTPKHLITATGQRVTLRCSPRSGDLSVYWYQQSLDQGLQFLIQYYNGEERAKGNILERFSAQQFPDLHSELNLSSLELGDSALYFCASSGGLWSGTGETQYFGPGTRLLVL.

In this sample, this clone turned up many times. The chain links TRBV5-8 to TRBJ2-2, with 14 positions matching TRBD2. Per germline, CDR1 SGHTS and CDR2 YDEGEE. With V trimmed by 0 bases and J by 7 bases, 8 bases remained unmatched. This CDR3 has 18 amino acids. Written as DNA, the CDR3 is TGTGCCAGCAGCTTGGGACTAGCGGGGGGGCTCAACTTCGGGGAGCTGTTTTTT. This codes for CASSLGLAGGLNFGELFF.

The chain recombines TRBV7-6 with TRBJ2-3, with TRBD2 identical over 12 bases. The CDR3 has 21 amino acids. After removal of 1 base from V and 0 bases from J, the junction contained 14 bases not matched to a gene. Germline V lookup: CDR1 SGHVS, CDR2 FNYEAQ. The CDR3 sequence: CASSLVSGQLAGGPSTDTQYF. The CDR3 region has the DNA TGTGCCAGCAGCTTAGTGAGCGGGCAACTAGCGGGGGGACCTAGCACAGATACGCAGTATTTT.

The gene calls are TRBV19 and TRBJ1-4; 9 positions match TRBD1. The CDR3 totals 15 residues. V lost 3 bases and J lost 4; bases outside the gene matches: 3. Germline V CDR1 and CDR2: LNHDA, SQIVND (reference sequence). CDR3 in DNA: TGTGCCAGTAGTATCGGACAGGGGAATAATGAAAAACTGTTTTTT. Protein product: CASSIGQGNNEKLFF.

The chain carries TRBV11-2 and TRBJ2-5; D gene uncertain. The germline CDR1 and CDR2 sequences are SGHAT and FQNNGV. V lost 4 bases and J lost 3, with 12 bases in between. The CDR3 consists of 14 residues. CDR3 nucleotides: TGTGCCAGCAGCTCGCGGCAAGGAGAAGAGACCCAGTACTTC. This translates into CASSSRQGEETQYF.

This clone was recorded only once. The chain is built from TRBV5-6 and TRBJ2-1; TRBD2 agrees at 7 bases. Trimming cost V 2 bases and J 4 bases; bases outside gene matches: 12. The length of the CDR3 is 17 residues. The germline V gene has CDR1 SGHDT and CDR2 YYEEEE. The chain's CDR3 is CASSFTIQRGLYNEQFF. The CDR3 coding sequence is TGTGCCAGCAGCTTTACGATACAGCGGGGCTTATACAATGAGCAGTTCTTC.

The chain is built from TRBV30 and TRBJ2-3; 10 bases are a match to TRBD2. This CDR3 is built from 16 residues. The ends lost 1 base at V and 3 bases at J; junction bases unmatched: 7. The V gene's germline CDR1 is GTSNPN and CDR2 SVGIG (reference sequence). CDR3 nucleotides: TGTGCCTGGAGTGCCGGACTAGCGGTTGGGACAGATACGCAGTATTTT. As protein: CAWSAGLAVGTDTQYF.

The chain combines TRBV6-5 with TRBJ1-4, with TRBD1 identical over 10 bases. CDR1 is MNHEY, CDR2 SVGAGI, per germline. The CDR3 length is 14 residues. The J segment lost 8 bases and the V segment lost 5 bases, leaving 5 bases of the junction unmatched. The CDR3 nucleotides read TGTGCCAGCAGTCGGGACAGGGGTTACGAAAAACTGTTTTTT. Residues: CASSRDRGYEKLFF.

This chain uses TRBV7-9 with TRBJ2-1, with D possibly being TRBD2 (7 bases). Looked up from germline, CDR1 is SEHNR and CDR2 is FQNEAQ (reference sequence). The V end lost 0 bases, the J end lost 7 bases, and 16 bases lay between the germline ends. This CDR3 has 16 amino acids. In nucleotides, the CDR3 is TGTGCCAGCAGCTTAGCCCCCCCGAGGGGGGGGAATGAGCAGTTCTTC. It is translated as CASSLAPPRGGNEQFF.

The chain employs TRBV7-2 and TRBJ1-2; 11 bases are a match to TRBD1. Germline V CDR1 and CDR2: SGHTA, FQGNSA. The CDR3 covers 16 residues. V gave up 4 bases and J gave up 5 bases; unmatched junction bases: 9. The CDR3 reads CASSSFRDRGFYGYTF. The CDR3 DNA reads TGTGCCAGCAGCTCGTTCCGGGACAGGGGGTTTTATGGCTACACCTTC.

The CDR3 region has the DNA TGCGCCAGCAGTCCCCACCCGGGCTATGGCTACACCTTC. This gives the protein CASSPHPGYGYTF. The rearrangement links TRBV23-1 to TRBJ1-2; no firm D call. TRBV23-1 is an ORF; its function is uncertain. This CDR3 contains 13 residues. Trimming pared 4 bases from V and 4 bases from J, leaving 10 bases between.

V is TRBV19 and J is TRBJ2-5; 7 bases agree with TRBD2. CDR1 and CDR2 from the germline V gene are LNHDA and SQIVND (reference sequence). The CDR3 length is 13 residues. V shed 8 bases, J shed 3 bases, and the junction held 6 bases outside the gene matches. CDR3 DNA: TGTGCCAGTGGTGGACTAGGGAAAGAGACCCAGTACTTC. As protein: CASGGLGKETQYF.

The CDR3 loop reads CASRLQGAASPLHF. The CDR3 DNA reads TGTGCCAGTCGGCTTCAGGGGGCTGCTTCACCCCTCCACTTT. The gene calls are TRBV19 and TRBJ1-6; 8 bases agree with TRBD1. This CDR3 spans 14 amino acids. With 8 bases clipped from V and 9 bases from J, the junction kept 9 bases outside the gene matches. Germline loops: CDR1 LNHDA, CDR2 SQIVND (reference sequence).

The CDR3 reads CAWSGSTDQPQHF. CDR3 sequence (DNA): TGTGCCTGGAGTGGGAGTACGGATCAGCCCCAGCATTTT. The chain employs TRBV30 and TRBJ1-5; the D is unclear. The germline V and J ends were trimmed by 1 base and 5 bases, with 9 bases remaining between them. This CDR3 has 13 amino acids. CDR1 is GTSNPN and CDR2 is SVGIG in the germline V gene (reference sequence).